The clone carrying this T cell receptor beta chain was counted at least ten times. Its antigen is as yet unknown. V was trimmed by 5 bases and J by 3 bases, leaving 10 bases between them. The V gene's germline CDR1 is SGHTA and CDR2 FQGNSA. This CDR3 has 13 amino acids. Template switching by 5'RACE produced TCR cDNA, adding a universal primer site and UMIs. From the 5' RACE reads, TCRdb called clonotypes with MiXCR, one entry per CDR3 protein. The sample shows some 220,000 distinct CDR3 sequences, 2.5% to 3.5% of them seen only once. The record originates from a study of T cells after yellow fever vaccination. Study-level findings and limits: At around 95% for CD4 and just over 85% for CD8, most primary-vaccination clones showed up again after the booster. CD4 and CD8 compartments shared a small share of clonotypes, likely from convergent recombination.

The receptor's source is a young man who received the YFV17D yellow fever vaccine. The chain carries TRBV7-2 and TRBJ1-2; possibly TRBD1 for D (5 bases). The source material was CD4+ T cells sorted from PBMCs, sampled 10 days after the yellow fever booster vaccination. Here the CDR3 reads CASSMRGYYGYTF. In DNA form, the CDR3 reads TGTGCCAGCAGCATGCGGGGGTACTATGGCTACACCTTC.